This T cell receptor (beta chain) was captured in a study of persistence of HIV-infected CD4 T cells. The stimulus was an HIV-1 Gag 15-mer peptide pool, 0.95 to 1 ug/peptide/mL. CD40L/CD69 double-negative CD45RO-high memory CD4+ T cells were collected. This CDR3 is 13 amino acids long. Trimming pared 6 bases from V and 17 bases from J, leaving 20 bases between. In germline, CDR1 is ENHRY, CDR2 SYGVKD. This clone turned up a few times. The antigen remains unidentified. This was the immunoSEQ version 4 assay in survey mode. Clones were sequenced by immunoSEQ multiplex PCR, and TCRdb holds only the in-frame ones, with some missing. Here the sample spans tens of thousands of clones, about 84% being singletons.

The sequence derives from an adult man with HIV who was CMV-seropositive. The genes are TRBV10-3 and TRBJ1-6; possible D gene TRBD1, 5 bases. Sequencing was performed on CD4+ T cells sorted from PBMCs after approximately 19-hour stimulation, taken from a patient who received antiretroviral therapy. This chain's CDR3 is CAIREPSGTAVHF. The CDR3 nucleotides read TGTGCCATCAGGGAACCGTCCGGGACGGCGGTCCACTTT.